A selection of T cell receptor beta chains follows, all from one sample in a study of spatial heterogeneity in lung cancer. Each CDR3 protein gets one entry after TCRdb re-called the 5' RACE reads with MiXCR. The profile shows around 8,600 distinct CDR3 sequences, about 7% of them singletons. The material was lung tumor tissue, obtained at surgery. These receptors all stem from a female donor with early-stage non-small cell lung cancer. Each CDR3 is given without its conserved first and last residue.

J	V	CDR3
TRBJ2-2	TRBV7-2	ASSLGFAGGLTGELF
TRBJ2-2	TRBV5-1	ASSWGRTGTGELF
TRBJ2-7	TRBV7-2	ASSGLAITYEQY
TRBJ2-1	TRBV7-2	ASSRKGLAGGNEQF
TRBJ2-7	TRBV7-9	ASSLVRDRLYEQY
TRBJ2-3	TRBV19	ASRLGSASTDTQY
TRBJ2-7	TRBV7-3	ASSPTTGSEQY
TRBJ2-7	TRBV10-3	AISDPAGEREQY
TRBJ2-7	TRBV6-5	ASSPLLAGPYEQY
TRBJ2-7	TRBV11-2	ASSPRLAGYEQY
TRBJ2-7	TRBV7-2	ASSLTRTGDGYEQY
TRBJ1-5	TRBV10-3	AISESGVKYQPQH
TRBJ2-7	TRBV12-3/TRBV12-4	ASSLGTDSYEQY
TRBJ2-1	TRBV20-1	SASGGRVTNEQF
TRBJ2-5	TRBV9	ASSVGSGGRETQY
TRBJ1-1	TRBV20-1	SAGDRARFTEAF
TRBJ2-3	TRBV10-1	ASSPPFTDTQY
TRBJ2-1	TRBV2	ASKDSSYNEQF
TRBJ2-1	TRBV19	ASQGASMNNEQF
TRBJ1-6	TRBV9	ASSVGQGAYNSPLH
TRBJ2-6	TRBV10-2	ASTTGATGANVLT
TRBJ1-1	TRBV28	ASSLLGSATEAF
TRBJ1-1	TRBV29-1	SATRGLNTEAF
TRBJ2-7	TRBV3-1	ASSQDRGGRPAGVQY
TRBJ2-3	TRBV20-1	SARDPRLAGERGTDTQY
TRBJ2-4	TRBV2	ASSEALGGQRG
TRBJ1-2	TRBV2	ASSEGPLRDYGYT
TRBJ1-1	TRBV6-1	ASFWGRNTEAF
TRBJ2-2	TRBV29-1	SVGTGRTGELF
TRBJ2-7	TRBV20-1	SARGGLAGGPEY
TRBJ1-6	TRBV9	ASSVAGSNSPLH
TRBJ2-2	TRBV7-2	ASSRSVAGELF
TRBJ2-5	TRBV5-1	ASSSGESRETQY
TRBJ2-1	TRBV6-5	ASTRGNEQF
TRBJ2-5	TRBV28	ASSAGTGGPETQY
TRBJ1-6	TRBV25-1	ASSPRRDVRFHSPLH
TRBJ1-6	TRBV7-2	ASSQQSSYNSPLH
TRBJ2-3	TRBV27	ASSLWASGRATDTQY
TRBJ2-5	TRBV20-1	SARDQGGKWTQY
TRBJ2-7	TRBV12-3/TRBV12-4	ASSLETTGLLKASQY
TRBJ1-6	TRBV27	ASSPSSYKSRLH
TRBJ2-2	TRBV27	ASSLEWTGELF
TRBJ2-3	TRBV10-1	ASSQTSGESTDTQY
TRBJ2-5	TRBV28	ASSSPGQKYQETQY
TRBJ1-1	TRBV7-2	ASRGQARNTEAF
TRBJ2-7	TRBV6-5	ASSPAGDRPYEQY
TRBJ1-5	TRBV7-2	ASSPERGQPQH
TRBJ2-2	TRBV11-3	ASSTSWGSGELF
TRBJ2-2	TRBV20-1	SAREQTSRGGGELF
TRBJ2-3	TRBV7-3	ASSPRYGTASLDTQY